Each of the 8 T cell receptor beta chains below was sequenced from the same sample in a study of identical twins. TCRdb re-analysed the 5' RACE reads in MiXCR, keeping a single row per CDR3 protein. This table holds approximately 630,000 distinct CDR3 sequences, around 7.4% found once. The sample was also reused in another study, on yellow fever vaccine responses in identical twins.

Material: PBMCs. The receptors derive from a woman under 30 in good health.

V gene TRBV10-1 combines with J gene TRBJ2-7; 8 nucleotides agree with TRBD1. The germline gives CDR1 WNHNN, CDR2 SYGVQD (reference sequence). Trimming removed 3 bases from V and 4 bases from J; junction bases left unmatched: 32. CDR3 length: 23 amino acids. CDR3 sequence: CASSEPAQGASQNSPNISYEQYV. CDR3 nucleotide sequence: TGCGCCAGCAGTGAACCGGCGCAGGGGGCTTCCCAGAATTCCCCGAACATTTCGTACGAGCAGTACGTC.

This clonotype was seen ten or more times. CDR3 amino acids: CASRRTADGNQPQHF. DNA of the CDR3: TGTGCCAGCAGAAGGACAGCTGACGGCAATCAGCCCCAGCATTTT. The chain has TRBV6-1 and TRBJ1-5, with TRBD1 as a possible D gene (6 bases). V was shortened by 6 bases and J by 2 bases, with 14 bases between the two germline ends. Germline-derived CDR1 and CDR2 are MNHNS and SASEGT. The CDR3 spans 15 residues.

The chain has TRBV5-1 and TRBJ2-3, with TRBD2 matching 7 bases. CDR1 and CDR2 (germline): SGHRS, YFSETQ. The CDR3 totals 15 residues. J gave up 3 bases and V 10 bases, and 14 bases lay outside the gene matches. The CDR3 loop reads CAGSREAGATDTQYF. The CDR3 DNA reads as TGCGCCGGATCACGGGAGGCCGGGGCGACAGATACGCAGTATTTT.

The sample holds many counts of this clonotype. The chain couples TRBV5-1 to TRBJ2-7, with 10 bases fitting TRBD1. The V gene's germline CDR1 is SGHRS and CDR2 YFSETQ. The V and J ends lost 4 bases and 5 bases, in that order; junction bases with no gene match: 6. The CDR3 runs to 14 residues. The CDR3 here is CASSPGQGRNEQYF. The CDR3 DNA reads as TGCGCCAGCAGCCCGGGACAGGGGAGGAACGAGCAGTACTTC.

This clonotype turned up a few times. The rearrangement uses TRBV24-1 and TRBJ2-2; 8 bases fit TRBD1. V lost 12 bases, J lost 3 bases, and 5 bases stayed unmatched. The CDR3 sequence is 13 residues long. From germline, CDR1 is KGHDR and CDR2 SFDVKD. The CDR3 sequence is CAVGDRYTGELFF. Written as DNA, the CDR3 is TGTGCCGTAGGGGACAGGTACACCGGGGAGCTGTTTTTT.

V gene TRBV20-1 combines with J gene TRBJ1-6; TRBD1 agrees at 8 bases. This CDR3 contains 17 residues. With V trimmed by 1 base and J by 10 bases, 15 bases remained unmatched. Looked up from germline, CDR1 is DFQATT and CDR2 is SNEGSKA (reference sequence). CDR3 sequence reads: CSARGPTDRVSGSPLHF. The CDR3 coding sequence is TGCAGTGCTAGAGGACCAACGGACAGGGTGTCTGGGTCACCCCTCCACTTT.

V is TRBV28 and J is TRBJ2-1; 12 nucleotides line up with TRBD2. This CDR3 spans 19 amino acids. Trimming at V came to 1 base and at J to 7 bases, leaving 14 bases not matched to a gene. The germline V gene encodes CDR1 MDHEN and CDR2 SYDVKM. Here the CDR3 DNA reads TGTGCCAGCAGTTTATTACTAGCGGGAGGTTGGGTTCCAGGAAATGAGCAGTTCTTC. Translating it yields CASSLLLAGGWVPGNEQFF.

This clonotype was counted many times. The chain carries TRBV7-2 and TRBJ1-1; 7 bases agree with TRBD1. Per germline, CDR1 SGHTA and CDR2 FQGNSA. This CDR3 is built from 16 residues. The ends lost 0 bases at V and 6 bases at J; junction bases unmatched: 10. This CDR3 is CASSLAWDSWVAEAFF. CDR3 bases: TGTGCCAGCAGCTTAGCGTGGGACAGTTGGGTCGCTGAAGCTTTCTTT. The full variable domain, its missing parts supplied by reference TRBV7-2 and TRBJ1-1, is GAGVSQSPSNKVTEKGKDVELRCDPISGHTALYWYRQSLGQGLEFLIYFQGNSAPDKSGLPSDRFSAERTGGSVSTLTIQRTQQEDSAVYLCASSLAWDSWVAEAFFGQGTRLTVV.